Here is one T cell receptor (beta chain) with its context. Its antigen is still unknown. With a J-beta primer mix and a sample-barcoded 5' primer, a second PCR ran about 7 to 11 cycles. TCRdb independently ran MiXCR on the 5' RACE reads; one entry per CDR3 protein. The table lists hundreds of thousands of distinct CDR3 sequences, about 52% of them singletons, with 45% to 65% in the top ten. This sample was included in a study of blood T cells in healthy people across ages. Study observations and caveats: PBMCs left unsorted prevented a conclusive naive versus antigen-experienced comparison. Diversity was estimated from one million T cells, and these estimates were considered underestimates. Among long-lived donors, naive CD4+ cells were more numerous and diversity higher than in aged donors.

This CDR3 is built from 16 residues. This sequence was found in a man in his sixties in good health. Sequencing was done on a sample of blood. The V call is TRBV21-1, the J call TRBJ2-7; TRBD2 is the table's D call and was not checked against the DNA. TRBJ2-4 matches the DNA end more closely, so the J call is doubtful. TRBV21-1 is assigned pseudogene status. CDR3 sequence reads: CASSKGRSGAKNIQYF. CDR3 coding DNA: TGTGCCAGCAGCAAAGGGCGTAGCGGAGCCAAAAACATTCAGTACTTC.